Following are 30 T cell receptor beta chains from one sample sequenced in a study of cytomegalovirus exposure and HLA in healthy donors. With 60 Vbeta and 13 Jbeta primers, the PCR was carried out. Profiled with immunoSEQ multiplex PCR; TCRdb holds only in-frame clones, not every one. Seen in this sample are 150,000 to 200,000 clones; the ten most common clones hold 0.79%. The sample comprised PBMCs. Receptors originate from a woman between 18 and 30 years old in good health and CMV-seropositive.

This chain connects TRBV5-1 to TRBJ1-1, with D possibly matching TRBD1 (6 bases). The CDR3 is 11 amino acids. The germline gives CDR1 SGHRS, CDR2 YFSETQ. V dropped 6 bases and J dropped 7 bases, with 10 bases sitting between them. CDR3 DNA: TGCGCCAGCACGGACAGCGGTGAAGCTTTCTTT. Encoded protein: CASTDSGEAFF.

In DNA, the CDR3 is TGTGCCTGGAGTCAGGACTTCCAAGAGACCCAGTACTTC. This codes for CAWSQDFQETQYF. This chain connects TRBV30 to TRBJ2-5; perhaps TRBD2 as D (5 bases). Looked up from germline, CDR1 is GTSNPN and CDR2 is SVGIG (reference sequence). The V gene lost 2 bases and the J gene lost 1 base, with 8 bases spanning the gap. This CDR3 region has 13 residues.

The rearrangement links TRBV19 to TRBJ1-3, with 7 bases aligning to TRBD1. CDR3 size: 16 residues. Germline V gives CDR1 LNHDA, CDR2 SQIVND (reference sequence). V lost 4 bases and J lost 0; bases outside the gene matches: 6. The CDR3 reads CASSNERQGSGNTIYF. As DNA, the CDR3 is TGTGCCAGTAGTAACGAACGACAGGGCTCTGGAAACACCATATATTTT.

The J gene is TRBJ2-2, the V gene TRBV4-3, with TRBD2 identical over 7 bases. The V and J ends lost 1 base and 5 bases, in that order; junction bases with no gene match: 4. This CDR3 comprises 15 residues. CDR1 is LGHNA and CDR2 is YSLEER in the germline V gene. CDR3 sequence: CASSQGGGRTGELFF. The CDR3 DNA reads as TGCGCCAGCAGCCAAGGGGGGGGGAGGACCGGGGAGCTGTTTTTT.

The V call is TRBV19, the J call TRBJ2-7, with TRBD2 matching 9 bases. This CDR3 contains 17 residues. Germline lookup yields CDR1 LNHDA and CDR2 SQIVND (reference sequence). The J segment lost 4 bases and the V segment lost 0 bases, leaving 10 bases of the junction unmatched. The CDR3 is CASSIDRRAGGPYEQYF. CDR3 bases: TGTGCCAGTAGTATAGATCGCCGAGCGGGAGGTCCATACGAGCAGTACTTC.

V gene TRBV6-6 combines with J gene TRBJ2-1; 10 bases are shared with TRBD1. CDR1 is MNHNY, CDR2 SVGAGI, per germline (reference sequence). The J segment lost 9 bases and the V segment lost 3 bases, leaving 8 bases of the junction unmatched. The CDR3 runs to 15 residues. CDR3 protein: CASSYRDRGGGEQFF. Written as DNA, the CDR3 is TGTGCCAGCAGTTATCGGGACAGGGGCGGCGGTGAGCAGTTCTTC.

This chain joins TRBV2 and TRBJ1-5, with 11 positions matching TRBD1. The ends lost 4 bases at V and 7 bases at J; junction bases unmatched: 9. This CDR3 comprises 16 residues. Germline V gene lookup returns CDR1 SNHLY and CDR2 FYNNEI. The CDR3 DNA reads as TGTGCCAGCAGTGGATTTGGGACAGGGGGTCTGCAGCCCCAGCATTTT. It is translated as CASSGFGTGGLQPQHF.

This rearrangement joins TRBV4-1 to TRBJ1-1; possibly TRBD1 for D (6 bases). V was clipped by 2 bases and J by 1 base, with 11 bases between them. CDR3 length: 15 residues. CDR1 and CDR2 from the germline V gene are MGHRA and YSYEKL. The CDR3 DNA reads TGCGCCAGCAGCCAATTGTTAGGGGGGAACACTGAAGCTTTCTTT. Its protein product is CASSQLLGGNTEAFF.

The gene calls are TRBV18 and TRBJ1-1; perhaps TRBD1 as D (6 bases). The CDR3 spans 15 residues. Per germline, CDR1 KGHSH and CDR2 LQKENI. V lost 4 bases, J lost 1 base, and 13 bases lay in between. CDR3 sequence reads: CASSLYRDGNTEAFF. The DNA of the CDR3 is TGTGCCAGCTCACTCTACAGGGACGGGAACACTGAAGCTTTCTTT. The full variable domain, its missing parts supplied by reference TRBV18 and TRBJ1-1, is NAGVMQNPRHLVRRRGQEARLRCSPMKGHSHVYWYRQLPEEGLKFMVYLQKENIIDESGMPKERFSAEFPKEGPSILRIQQVVRGDSAAYFCASSLYRDGNTEAFFGQGTRLTVV.

The V and J genes are TRBV4-1 and TRBJ2-1, with 12 bases that match TRBD2. The J segment lost 5 bases and the V segment lost 6 bases, leaving 5 bases of the junction unmatched. CDR1 is MGHRA and CDR2 is YSYEKL in the germline V gene. This CDR3 comprises 15 residues. CDR3 in amino acids: CASRLGLAGNNEQFF. The CDR3 DNA follows: TGCGCCAGCAGACTGGGACTAGCGGGTAACAATGAGCAGTTCTTC.

The rearrangement joins TRBV6-5 to TRBJ2-2; D is possibly TRBD2 (6 bases). Trimming took off 7 bases at V and 5 bases at J, with 17 bases between the two ends. In germline, CDR1 is MNHEY, CDR2 SVGAGI. This CDR3 region has 15 residues. The CDR3 DNA sequence: TGTGCCAGCAATCAAGCGGTACGGGGGACCGGGGAGCTGTTTTTT. Translation gives CASNQAVRGTGELFF.

Points on this clone: A junction boundary mismatches the germline segment, possibly from a read error. Other DNA sequences in the same sample also yield this CDR3. The gene calls are TRBV25-1 and TRBJ2-1; unclear D gene. This CDR3 is built from 16 residues. Germline-derived CDR1 and CDR2 are MGHDK and SYGVNS. The CDR3 sequence: CASSEAVLHSYNEQFF. The DNA of the CDR3 is TGTGCCAGCAGTGAAGCGGTACTCCACTCCTACAACGAGCAGTTCTTC.

Comments on this clone: Other DNA sequences in this specimen translate into the identical CDR3. CDR3 sequence: CASSSAGLAGYEQYF. The CDR3 nucleotides are TGTGCCAGCAGCTCCGCGGGGCTAGCGGGCTACGAGCAGTACTTC. The chain couples TRBV7-8 to TRBJ2-7, with 8 positions matching TRBD2. J was trimmed by 3 bases and V by 4 bases; bases with no gene match: 8. CDR3 length equals 15 residues. The germline V gene encodes CDR1 SGHVS and CDR2 FQNEAQ.

The chain links TRBV5-4 to TRBJ1-1; D not certain. Germline assignment: CDR1 SGHNT and CDR2 YYREEE (reference sequence). Trimming stripped 4 bases from V and 6 bases from J, with 13 bases between. The CDR3 has 13 amino acids. CDR3: CASSTWNRAEAFF. The DNA of the CDR3 is TGTGCCAGCAGCACATGGAACCGGGCTGAAGCTTTCTTT.

In DNA, the CDR3 is TGTGCCAGCAGCTCGTGGGACAGGGTTCTGTCTGAGACCCAGTACTTC. This codes for CASSSWDRVLSETQYF. The chain couples TRBV7-9 to TRBJ2-5; 9 bases fit TRBD1. In germline, CDR1 is SEHNR, CDR2 FQNEAQ (reference sequence). Trimming at V came to 4 bases and at J to 5 bases, leaving 11 bases not matched to a gene. The CDR3 is 16 residues long.

This chain uses TRBV5-1 with TRBJ2-3; 12 bases align to TRBD2. With 0 bases clipped from V and 0 bases from J, the junction kept 8 bases outside the gene matches. CDR3 length: 19 amino acids. Germline V gene lookup returns CDR1 SGHRS and CDR2 YFSETQ. CDR3 protein: CASSLAVLAGGASTDTQYF. The DNA of the CDR3 is TGCGCCAGCAGCTTGGCGGTACTAGCGGGGGGCGCTAGCACAGATACGCAGTATTTT.

The gene calls are TRBV27 and TRBJ2-7; 10 nucleotides align to TRBD2. CDR3 size: 14 residues. V lost 8 bases to trimming and J lost 2 bases; unmatched junction nucleotides: 6. CDR1 is MNHEY, CDR2 SMNVEV, per germline (reference sequence). DNA of the CDR3: TGTGCCAGCCGTAGGACTAGCGGTCCCTACGAGCAGTACTTC. It encodes CASRRTSGPYEQYF.

This rearrangement joins TRBV30 to TRBJ1-4; D not resolved. Trimming stripped 5 bases from V and 5 bases from J, with 6 bases between. The CDR3 covers 11 residues. CDR1 GTSNPN and CDR2 SVGIG come from the germline V gene (reference sequence). CDR3 sequence (DNA): TGTGCCTGGGCCCTAAATGAAAAACTGTTTTTT. Its protein product is CAWALNEKLFF.

This sequence joins TRBV7-9 and TRBJ1-1, with TRBD1 identical over 8 bases. The germline gives CDR1 SEHNR, CDR2 FQNEAQ (reference sequence). The length of the CDR3 is 15 residues. J was trimmed by 3 bases and V by 3 bases; bases with no gene match: 6. CDR3 in amino acids: CASSLMTGEDTEAFF. Written as DNA, the CDR3 is TGTGCCAGCAGCTTGATGACAGGGGAGGACACTGAAGCTTTCTTT.

The chain links TRBV2 to TRBJ2-3, with 7 positions matching TRBD1. The CDR3 extends over 14 amino acids. V lost 6 bases to trimming and J lost 2 bases; unmatched junction nucleotides: 5. The germline V gene has CDR1 SNHLY and CDR2 FYNNEI. The CDR3 loop is CASSLDRDTDTQYF. For the CDR3, the DNA is TGTGCCAGCAGCCTCGACAGGGACACAGATACGCAGTATTTT.

V usage is TRBV9 and J usage is TRBJ2-1; 12 bases align to TRBD2. Germline CDR1 is SGDLS and CDR2 is YYNGEE. The V segment lost 0 bases and the J segment 10 bases; nucleotides outside the gene matches: 14. This CDR3 region has 18 residues. The CDR3 DNA reads TGTGCCAGCAGCGTAGAGGCTAGCGGGAGGGCCAGAGCGGGGGAGCAGTTCTTC. Translated: CASSVEASGRARAGEQFF.

The rearrangement links TRBV19 to TRBJ2-2; TRBD2 agrees at 7 bases. The CDR3 is made up of 14 amino acids. The germline CDR1 and CDR2 sequences are LNHDA and SQIVND (reference sequence). V lost 3 bases, J lost 5 bases, and 3 bases stayed unmatched. The CDR3 bases are TGTGCCAGTAGTATGCGGGAGAGGACCGGGGAGCTGTTTTTT. Translating it yields CASSMRERTGELFF.

The chain uses TRBV11-3 and TRBJ2-5; perhaps TRBD1 as D (7 bases). The CDR3 has 15 amino acids. Germline V gives CDR1 SGHNT, CDR2 YENEEA. V was shortened by 3 bases and J by 5 bases, with 16 bases between the two germline ends. In DNA, the CDR3 is TGTGCCAGCAGCTTCAGACAGGGCCGGGGGGAGACCCAGTACTTC. This encodes CASSFRQGRGETQYF.

The rearrangement uses TRBV4-3 and TRBJ2-5; D gene ambiguous. This CDR3 is built from 16 residues. CDR1 is LGHNA and CDR2 is YSLEER in the germline V gene. V was clipped by 4 bases and J by 2 bases, with 17 bases between them. The CDR3 region has the DNA TGCGCCAGCAGCCTATACGGTGGTCCTAGGCAAGAGACCCAGTACTTC. Translated, it gives CASSLYGGPRQETQYF.

The gene calls are TRBV28 and TRBJ2-7; 7 bases match TRBD1. This CDR3 is built from 12 residues. The germline V gene encodes CDR1 MDHEN and CDR2 SYDVKM. V was clipped by 7 bases and J by 4 bases; unmatched bases: 4. The CDR3 nucleotides read TGTGCCAGCAAAGAACAGGGGTACGAGCAGTACTTC. It codes for CASKEQGYEQYF.

The rearrangement joins TRBV7-2 to TRBJ2-7, with 9 positions matching TRBD2. Germline V gene data show CDR1 as SGHTA and CDR2 as FQGNSA. This CDR3 has 14 residues. J gave up 3 bases and V 5 bases, and 5 bases lay outside the gene matches. Written as DNA, the CDR3 is TGTGCCAGCAGCCCGACTAGCGGCATCTACGAGCAGTACTTC. It yields the protein CASSPTSGIYEQYF.

J is TRBJ2-7 and V is TRBV6-5; D might be TRBD2 (7 bases). Trimming took 2 bases from V and 3 from J, leaving 17 bases between them. The CDR3 runs to 16 residues. Germline V gene lookup returns CDR1 MNHEY and CDR2 SVGAGI. CDR3 protein: CASSYPKGGQGYEQYF. CDR3 sequence (DNA): TGTGCCAGCAGTTACCCCAAGGGGGGGCAGGGCTACGAGCAGTACTTC.

The CDR3 protein is CASTGTSNTGELFF. CDR3 DNA sequence: TGTGCCAGCACCGGGACATCCAACACCGGGGAGCTGTTTTTT. V usage is TRBV7-8 and J usage is TRBJ2-2; TRBD1 might be the D (6 bases). The CDR3 contains 14 residues. Germline V gene lookup returns CDR1 SGHVS and CDR2 FQNEAQ. The V and J ends lost 7 bases and 2 bases respectively, with 11 bases between them.

The DNA of the CDR3 is TGCGCCAGCAGCGAAATAGCGGGAGGGCCGGGGTTCTTC. Translated, it gives CASSEIAGGPGFF. J is TRBJ2-1 and V is TRBV5-1; 11 positions match TRBD2. With V trimmed by 4 bases and J by 15 bases, 9 bases remained unmatched. This CDR3 comprises 13 residues. CDR1 is SGHRS and CDR2 is YFSETQ in the germline V gene. Using reference TRBV5-1 and TRBJ2-1 for the parts outside the CDR3, the full variable domain is KAGVTQTPRYLIKTRGQQVTLSCSPISGHRSVSWYQQTPGQGLQFLFEYFSETQRNKGNFPGRFSGRQFSNSRSEMNVSTLELGDSALYLCASSEIAGGPGFFGPGTRLTVL.

The CDR3 loop is CASSLINRNEQFF. The CDR3 DNA reads TGTGCCAGCAGCTTAATAAACCGGAATGAGCAGTTCTTC. The chain uses TRBV7-9 and TRBJ2-1; D gene ambiguous. From germline, CDR1 is SEHNR and CDR2 FQNEAQ (reference sequence). V was trimmed by 2 bases and J by 7 bases, leaving 9 bases between them. The CDR3 is 13 residues long.